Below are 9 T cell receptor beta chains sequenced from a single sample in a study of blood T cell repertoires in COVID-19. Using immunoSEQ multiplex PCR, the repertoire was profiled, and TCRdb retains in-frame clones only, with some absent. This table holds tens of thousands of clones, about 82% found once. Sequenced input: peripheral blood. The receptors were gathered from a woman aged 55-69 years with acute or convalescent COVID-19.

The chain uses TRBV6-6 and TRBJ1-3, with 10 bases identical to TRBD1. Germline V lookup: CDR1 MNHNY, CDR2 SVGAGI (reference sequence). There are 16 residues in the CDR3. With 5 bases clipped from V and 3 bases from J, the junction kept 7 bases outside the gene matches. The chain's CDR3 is CASSPGTGEVGNTIYF. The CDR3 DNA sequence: TGTGCCAGCAGTCCCGGGACAGGGGAAGTTGGAAACACCATATATTTT.

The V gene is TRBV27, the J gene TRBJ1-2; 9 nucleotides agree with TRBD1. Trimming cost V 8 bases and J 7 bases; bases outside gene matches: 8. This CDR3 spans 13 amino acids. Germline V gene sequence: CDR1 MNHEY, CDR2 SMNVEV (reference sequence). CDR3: CASALQGAGGYTF. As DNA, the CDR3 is TGTGCCAGCGCATTACAGGGGGCTGGTGGCTACACCTTC.

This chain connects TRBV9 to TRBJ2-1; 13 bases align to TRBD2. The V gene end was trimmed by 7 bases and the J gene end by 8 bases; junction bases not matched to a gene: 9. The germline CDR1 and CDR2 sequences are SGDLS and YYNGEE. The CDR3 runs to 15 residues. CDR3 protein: CASGTSGRALDEQFF. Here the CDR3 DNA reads TGTGCCAGCGGAACTAGCGGGAGGGCCCTCGATGAGCAGTTCTTC.

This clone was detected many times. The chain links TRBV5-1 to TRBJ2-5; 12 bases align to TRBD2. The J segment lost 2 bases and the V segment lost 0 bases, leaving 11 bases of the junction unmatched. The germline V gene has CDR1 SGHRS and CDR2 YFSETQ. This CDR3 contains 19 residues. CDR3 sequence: CASSLDSPTSGGFQETQYF. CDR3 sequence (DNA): TGCGCCAGCAGCTTGGATTCGCCGACTAGCGGGGGATTTCAAGAGACCCAGTACTTC.

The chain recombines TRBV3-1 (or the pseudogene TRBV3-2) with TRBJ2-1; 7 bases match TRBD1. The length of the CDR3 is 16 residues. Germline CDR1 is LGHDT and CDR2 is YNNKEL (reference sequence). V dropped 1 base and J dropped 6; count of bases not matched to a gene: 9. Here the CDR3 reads CASSQATGVRGNEQFF. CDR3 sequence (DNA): TGTGCCAGCAGCCAAGCCACAGGGGTTAGGGGCAATGAGCAGTTCTTC.

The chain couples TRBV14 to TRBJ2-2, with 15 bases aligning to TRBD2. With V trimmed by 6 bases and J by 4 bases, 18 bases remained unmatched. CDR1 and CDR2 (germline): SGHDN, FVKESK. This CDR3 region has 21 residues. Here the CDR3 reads CASRPQTGTSGRRVCTGELFF. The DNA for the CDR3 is TGTGCCAGCAGACCTCAAACCGGGACTAGCGGGAGGCGAGTATGCACCGGGGAGCTGTTTTTT.

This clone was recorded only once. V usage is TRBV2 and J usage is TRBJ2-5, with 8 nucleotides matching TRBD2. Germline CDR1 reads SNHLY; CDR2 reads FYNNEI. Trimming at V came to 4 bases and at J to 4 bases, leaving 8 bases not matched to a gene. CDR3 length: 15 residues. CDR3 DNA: TGTGCCAGCAGTGGGAGGAGCGGGGGAGTAGAGACCCAGTACTTC. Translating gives CASSGRSGGVETQYF.

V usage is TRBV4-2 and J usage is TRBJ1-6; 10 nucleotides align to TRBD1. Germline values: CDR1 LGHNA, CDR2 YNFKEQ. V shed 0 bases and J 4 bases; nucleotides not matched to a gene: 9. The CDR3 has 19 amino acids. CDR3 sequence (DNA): TGTGCCAGCAGCCAAGACTACAGCGGGACAGGGGTTTATAATTCACCCCTCCACTTT. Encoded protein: CASSQDYSGTGVYNSPLHF.

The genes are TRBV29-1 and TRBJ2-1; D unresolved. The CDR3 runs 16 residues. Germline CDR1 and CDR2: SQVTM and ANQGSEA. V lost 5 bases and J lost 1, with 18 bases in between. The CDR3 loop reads CSVIRRGLLSYNEQFF. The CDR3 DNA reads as TGCAGCGTTATTCGGCGAGGCCTATTATCCTACAATGAGCAGTTCTTC.